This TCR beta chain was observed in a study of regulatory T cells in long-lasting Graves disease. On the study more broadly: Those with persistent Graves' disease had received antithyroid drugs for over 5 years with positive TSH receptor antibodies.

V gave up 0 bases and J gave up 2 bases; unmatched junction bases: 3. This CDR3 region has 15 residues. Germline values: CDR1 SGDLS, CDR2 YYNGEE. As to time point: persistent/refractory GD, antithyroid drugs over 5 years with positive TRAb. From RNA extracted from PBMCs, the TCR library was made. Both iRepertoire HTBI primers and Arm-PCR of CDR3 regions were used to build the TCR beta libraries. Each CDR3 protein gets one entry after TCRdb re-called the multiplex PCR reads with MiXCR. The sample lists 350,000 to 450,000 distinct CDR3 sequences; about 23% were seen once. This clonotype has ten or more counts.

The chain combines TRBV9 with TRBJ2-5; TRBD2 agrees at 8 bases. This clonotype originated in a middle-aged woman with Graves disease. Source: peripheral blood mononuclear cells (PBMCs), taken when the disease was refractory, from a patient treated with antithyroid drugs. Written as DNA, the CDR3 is TGTGCCAGCAGCGTAGAGGCTAGCGGGCAAGAGACCCAGTACTTC. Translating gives CASSVEASGQETQYF. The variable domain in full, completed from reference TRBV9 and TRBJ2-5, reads DSGVTQTPKHLITATGQRVTLRCSPRSGDLSVYWYQQSLDQGLQFLIQYYNGEERAKGNILERFSAQQFPDLHSELNLSSLELGDSALYFCASSVEASGQETQYFGPGTRLLVL.